This T cell receptor (beta chain) emerged from a study of blood T cell repertoires in COVID-19. About the study: The United States, Italy and Spain supplied acute and convalescent COVID-19 samples. In each case, the material was cDNA or gDNA derived from T cells, B-cell-depleted T cells, or PBMCs.

Original analysis: Scientists estimated how many nucleated cells there were by amplifying reference gene primers. TCRdb's table, derived via immunoSEQ multiplex PCR, lists solely in-frame clones and lacks some. For V, J and clone size, that table is used; D and trimming come from the DNA. Of roughly 38,000 clones in the sample, about four fifths are singletons; the top ten hold more than 8%. Germline V gene lookup returns CDR1 SNHLY and CDR2 FYNNEI. Trimming cost V 5 bases and J 9 bases, with 28 bases left between them. This CDR3 is 17 amino acids long. The source is a man between 60 and 70 years old in a cohort sampled during active COVID-19. The chain couples TRBV2 to TRBJ2-5; possibly TRBD1 for D (8 bases). The sequenced sample consisted of peripheral blood. As DNA, the CDR3 is TGTGCCAGCAGTTGGGGGGACAGGTGGGGTTTTGGGAGGGCCCAGTACTTC. This encodes CASSWGDRWGFGRAQYF.